The 27 T cell receptor delta chains below all came from one sample that was sequenced in a study of gamma-delta chains in newborns, infants, children. TCRdb re-analyzed the reads via CATT. The sample includes around 8,100 delta-chain clones, approximately 3.1% of them seen just once. Sequenced input: blood. The receptors stem from a child who was a newborn, infant or young child, either healthy, febrile or measles-vaccinated (not recorded which).

This clone was observed a few times. A much larger clonotype is one base distant, so this may be a read error. CDR3 in amino acids: CACGRVGKTAQLFF. The DNA of the CDR3 is TGTGCCTGTGGCAGAGTGGGGAAGACAGCACAACTCTTCTTT. The rearrangement uses TRDV2 and TRDJ2, with D tentatively TRDD3 (5 bases). There are 14 residues in the CDR3. Deletions cut 5 bases from V and 4 bases from J, with 13 bases between. Germline V gene lookup returns CDR1 GEAIGNYY and CDR2 EKD.

Points on this clone: A read error may produce the germline difference seen at one junction end. The chain recombines TRDV2 with TRDJ3; D is ambiguous. The CDR3 covers 18 residues. Germline V gene sequence: CDR1 GEAIGNYY, CDR2 EKD. The CDR3 is CACNTAGRSSWDTRQMFF. In DNA form, the CDR3 reads TGTGCCTGTAACACCGCGGGGCGTAGCTCCTGGGACACCCGACAGATGTTTTTC.

This clone has more than one count but fewer than ten. The J gene is TRDJ3, the V gene TRDV2, with TRDD3 matching 12 bases. The CDR3 is 21 residues long. Trimming at V came to 0 bases and at J to 0 bases, leaving 8 bases not matched to a gene. In germline, CDR1 is GEAIGNYY, CDR2 EKD. The CDR3 sequence is CACDTVLGDTKGSWDTRQMFF. CDR3 coding DNA: TGTGCCTGTGACACCGTACTGGGGGATACCAAGGGCTCCTGGGACACCCGACAGATGTTTTTC.

This clone has only a few counts. A much larger clone lies one base from this, so it may be a read error. V usage is TRDV2 and J usage is TRDJ3; the match to TRDD3 covers 12 bases. Germline V gene sequence: CDR1 GEAIGNYY, CDR2 EKD. The CDR3 loop spans 20 amino acids. In DNA form, the CDR3 reads TGTGCCTGTGACACTGTACTGGGGGATACAAGCTCCTGGGACGCCCGACAGATGTTTTTC. This encodes CACDTVLGDTSSWDARQMFF.

As concerns this clone: This CDR3 is also generated by other DNA sequences in the sample. The genes are TRDV2 and TRDJ1; 13 bases align to TRDD3. J lost 8 bases, V lost 2 bases, and 7 bases had no gene match. Germline CDR1 GEAIGNYY, CDR2 EKD. The CDR3 sequence is 15 residues long. Here the CDR3 reads CACDKILGDTRKLIF. In DNA, the CDR3 is TGTGCCTGTGACAAAATACTGGGGGATACGCGCAAACTCATCTTT.

Sample share makes this clone medium-sized. Possible read error: a much larger clone is one base away. CDR3 DNA sequence: TGTGCCTGTGACAATACTGGGGGATACTGGGACACCCGACAGATGTTTTTC. It codes for CACDNTGGYWDTRQMFF. V usage is TRDV2 and J usage is TRDJ3; 11 bases are a match to TRDD3. The ends lost 2 bases at V and 3 bases at J; junction bases unmatched: 2. Germline V CDR1 and CDR2: GEAIGNYY, EKD. This CDR3 is 17 amino acids long.

This clone has just a few counts. This could be a read error, since a much larger clone is one nucleotide away. The same CDR3 can be traced to other DNA sequences in this sample. The rearrangement joins TRDV2 to TRDJ3, with D hard to call. The V gene lost 0 bases and the J gene lost 0 bases, with 11 bases spanning the gap. This CDR3 is 18 amino acids long. The germline V gene has CDR1 GEAIGNYY and CDR2 EKD. This chain's CDR3 is CACDTGGYFSWDTRQMFF. CDR3 sequence (DNA): TGTGCCTGTGACACCGGAGGCTACTTCTCCTGGGACACCCGACAGATGTTTTTC.

As concerns this clone: This sequence may be a read error, since a much larger clone differs from it by one base. J is TRDJ3 and V is TRDV2; 13 nucleotides agree with TRDD3. Assignment of the J gene here rests on matching the DNA to germline, because TCRdb gives none. Germline CDR1 is GEAIGNYY and CDR2 is EKD. The CDR3 loop spans 21 amino acids. In nucleotides, the CDR3 is TGTGCCTGTGACACCGTACTGGGGGATACGCTTAGCTCCTGGGACACCCAACAGATGTTTTTC. Translated: CACDTVLGDTLSSWDTQQMFF.

This clone was counted between two and nine times. One junction end does not reproduce the germline sequence, and a read error may be involved. The CDR3: CACDTLGEYTDKPIF. CDR3 in DNA: TGTGCCTGTGACACACTGGGGGAATACACCGATAAACCCATCTTT. The genes are TRDV2 and TRDJ1; TRDD3 matches at 9 bases. CDR1 and CDR2 (germline): GEAIGNYY, EKD. The CDR3 has 15 amino acids.

This clone was found many times. The sample carries other DNA sequences with the same CDR3. The chain is built from TRDV2 and TRDJ3; TRDD3 aligns across 8 bases. From germline, CDR1 is GEAIGNYY and CDR2 EKD. The CDR3 totals 18 residues. V dropped 3 bases and J dropped 0; count of bases not matched to a gene: 6. The chain's CDR3 is CACDVLGVSSWDTRQMFF. CDR3 DNA sequence: TGTGCCTGTGACGTACTGGGGGTAAGCTCCTGGGACACCCGACAGATGTTTTTC.

About this clone itself: A read error may be the cause here, since a much bigger clone is one base away. The same CDR3 also results from other DNA sequences found in this sample. This chain joins TRDV2 and TRDJ3; weak D call: TRDD3 (5 bases). The CDR3 extends over 18 amino acids. Germline values: CDR1 GEAIGNYY, CDR2 EKD. Trimming cost V 1 base and J 0 bases, with 12 bases left between them. The CDR3: CACDTMGHSSWDTRQMFF. The CDR3 DNA reads TGTGCCTGTGACACAATGGGGCACAGCTCCTGGGACACCCGACAGATGTTTTTC.

This clone was seen more than once but under ten times. The chain links TRDV2 to TRDJ3, with no clear D. The CDR3 is 18 residues long. Per germline, CDR1 GEAIGNYY and CDR2 EKD. Trimming removed 0 bases from V and 0 bases from J, with 11 bases in between. The CDR3 DNA sequence: TGTGCCTGTGACACCGGTTGGAACATCTCCTGGGACACCCGACAGATGTTTTTC. Translation gives CACDTGWNISWDTRQMFF.

With regard to this clone: The protein in TCRdb stems from a much larger clone and differs at residue 16 from this DNA's translation, likely a read error; here the protein is translated from the DNA. This sequence joins TRDV2 and TRDJ3; TRDD3 matches at 8 bases. This CDR3 has 18 amino acids. Germline assignment: CDR1 GEAIGNYY and CDR2 EKD. The CDR3 DNA sequence: TGTGCCTGTGACACCTGGGGGATCCGCTCCTGGGACACCCGACAGGTGTTTTTC. This gives the protein CACDTWGIRSWDTRQVFF.

By sample share, this clone is medium-sized (0.01 to 0.1%). Other DNA sequences in the same sample also yield this CDR3. The rearrangement joins TRDV2 to TRDJ3; TRDD3 matches 9 bases. Germline values: CDR1 GEAIGNYY, CDR2 EKD. The CDR3 totals 18 residues. Trimming removed 1 base from V and 0 bases from J; junction bases left unmatched: 3. CDR3 region: CACDTYWGSSWDTRQMFF. CDR3 bases: TGTGCCTGTGACACGTACTGGGGGAGCTCCTGGGACACCCGACAGATGTTTTTC.

This clone has a handful of counts. The chain employs TRDV2 and TRDJ1; 8 positions match TRDD3. CDR3 length: 14 amino acids. V lost 0 bases and J lost 3; bases outside the gene matches: 2. Germline lookup yields CDR1 GEAIGNYY and CDR2 EKD. Written as DNA, the CDR3 is TGTGCCTGTGACACCGTGGGATACGCCGATAAACTCATCTTT. The encoded protein is CACDTVGYADKLIF.

This clone was observed a few times. A far larger clone is off by one base, so a read error is likely. The sample carries other DNA sequences with the same CDR3. The V call is TRDV2, the J call TRDJ1, with TRDD3 identical over 10 bases. Germline assignment: CDR1 GEAIGNYY and CDR2 EKD. This CDR3 is built from 14 residues. DNA for the CDR3: TGTGCCTGTGACACCTGGGGGATACCCGACAAACTCATCTTT. This codes for CACDTWGIPDKLIF.

In its sample, this clone ranks as medium-sized. Other DNA sequences within the sample encode an identical CDR3. The V call is TRDV2, the J call TRDJ3, with 9 bases aligning to TRDD3. Germline V gene data show CDR1 as GEAIGNYY and CDR2 as EKD. CDR3 length equals 19 residues. With V trimmed by 0 bases and J by 2 bases, 7 bases remained unmatched. The CDR3 coding sequence is TGTGCCTGTGACACCTGGGGGATAAAGGGTCCCTGGGACACCCGACAGATGTTTTTC. It specifies CACDTWGIKGPWDTRQMFF.

A note on this clone: The protein here is the DNA translation, as the TCRdb protein differs from it at residue 5. This chain joins TRDV2 and TRDJ1; D gene ambiguous. The CDR3 has 13 amino acids. The germline V and J ends were trimmed by 3 bases and 0 bases, with 7 bases remaining between them. Per germline, CDR1 GEAIGNYY and CDR2 EKD. The CDR3 DNA follows: TGTGCCTGTGACCGCTCACACACCGATAAACTCATCTTT. Translating gives CACDRSHTDKLIF.

As to this clone: This may stem from a read error, because a much larger clone lies one nucleotide away. The gene calls are TRDV2 and TRDJ3, with TRDD3 matching 13 bases. No J gene was available from TCRdb, and it was assigned here by a germline match of the DNA. From germline, CDR1 is GEAIGNYY and CDR2 EKD. The CDR3 sequence is 21 residues long. CDR3 region: CAGDALLGDTHSSWDTRQMFF. As DNA, the CDR3 is TGTGCCGGTGACGCCTTACTGGGGGATACGCATAGCTCCTGGGACACCCGACAGATGTTTTTC.

The sample holds a few counts of this clone. Since a far larger clone is one base different, this is likely a read error. Other DNA sequences in this sample translate to the same CDR3. This chain connects TRDV2 to TRDJ3; 7 bases line up with TRDD3. The CDR3 has 16 residues. Germline-derived CDR1 and CDR2 are GEAIGNYY and EKD. CDR3 in amino acids: CACDWGSSWDTRQMFF. CDR3 sequence (DNA): TGTGCCTGTGACTGGGGGAGCTCCTGGGACACTCGACAGATGTTTTTC.

On this clone: A much larger clone lies a single base off, so this may be a read error. This chain links TRDV2 with TRDJ2; maybe TRDD3 (6 bases). Trimming pared 3 bases from V and 0 bases from J, leaving 16 bases between. Per germline, CDR1 GEAIGNYY and CDR2 EKD. The CDR3 covers 17 residues. This CDR3 is CACDPVPGEALTAQLFF. CDR3 DNA sequence: TGTGCCTGTGACCCGGTACCGGGGGAAGCTTTGACAGCACAACTCTTCTTT.

This clone has only a few counts. One end of the junction varies from germline; a read error may be responsible. The rearrangement joins TRDV2 to TRDJ3, with D possibly being TRDD3 (6 bases). CDR1 and CDR2 from the germline V gene are GEAIGNYY and EKD. The CDR3 is 17 amino acids. The CDR3: CACDTGIGSWGTRQMFF. CDR3 nucleotide sequence: TGTGCCTGTGACACCGGGATAGGCTCCTGGGGCACCCGACAGATGTTTTTC.

In its sample, this clone was seen a few times. This may stem from a read error, because a much larger clone lies one nucleotide away. The sample has other DNA sequences that encode this CDR3 too. The gene calls are TRDV2 and TRDJ3, with TRDD3 matching over 11 bases. With V trimmed by 1 base and J by 0 bases, 4 bases remained unmatched. Germline V gene sequence: CDR1 GEAIGNYY, CDR2 EKD. This CDR3 spans 19 amino acids. The CDR3 DNA sequence: TGTGCCTGTGACACTGGGGGATACGCTAGCTCCTGGGACACCCGACAGATGTTTTTC. This gives the protein CACDTGGYASSWDTRQMFF.

This clone is medium-sized within its sample. Distinct nucleotide sequences in the sample also encode this CDR3. The chain couples TRDV2 to TRDJ3; 9 bases are shared with TRDD3. This CDR3 spans 18 amino acids. The trim removed 2 bases at V and 1 base at J, leaving 5 bases unmatched. Germline CDR1 is GEAIGNYY and CDR2 is EKD. The CDR3 here is CACDILGDLSWDTRQMFF. The CDR3 DNA sequence: TGTGCCTGTGACATACTGGGGGACCTTTCCTGGGACACCCGACAGATGTTTTTC.

This clone has a count of ten or more. The chain joins TRDV2 to TRDJ3, with 7 bases fitting TRDD3. This CDR3 has 19 amino acids. With V trimmed by 3 bases and J by 0 bases, 10 bases remained unmatched. Looked up from germline, CDR1 is GEAIGNYY and CDR2 is EKD. CDR3 amino acids: CACDPLGVTSSWDTRQMFF. CDR3 nucleotide sequence: TGTGCCTGTGACCCCCTGGGGGTCACCAGCTCCTGGGACACCCGACAGATGTTTTTC.

On this clone itself: The amino acid sequence in TCRdb belongs to a much larger clone and departs from this DNA's translation at residue 11, likely a sequencing read error; the sequence shown is translated from the DNA. The chain has TRDV2 and TRDJ3, with 7 positions matching TRDD3. Germline assignment: CDR1 GEAIGNYY and CDR2 EKD. The CDR3 has 18 residues. CDR3 amino acids: CACDTWGTSSRDTRQMFF. In DNA, the CDR3 is TGTGCCTGTGACACCTGGGGGACGAGCTCCCGGGACACCCGACAGATGTTTTTC.

This clone is medium-sized (0.01 to 0.1%). Other nucleotide sequences from this sample produce the same CDR3. The chain employs TRDV2 and TRDJ3, with TRDD3 identical over 7 bases. The CDR3 is 18 residues long. Trimming cost V 0 bases and J 1 base; bases outside gene matches: 5. Germline lookup yields CDR1 GEAIGNYY and CDR2 EKD. CDR3 protein: CACDTVGGGSWDTRQMFF. Written as DNA, the CDR3 is TGTGCCTGTGACACCGTAGGTGGGGGATCCTGGGACACCCGACAGATGTTTTTC.